The entry that follows covers one TCR beta chain sequence. The data stem from a study of shared clonotypes between healthy human individuals. Donors were healthy HIV-negative adults without recently reported acute infections or vaccinations. Here immunoSEQ multiplex PCR was the method, and the copy in TCRdb shows in-frame clones only, minus some. The data hold hundreds of thousands of clones, with about 80% observed a single time. The junction had 8 bases not matched to a gene; V was cut back by 4 bases and J by 13 bases. The CDR3 totals 12 residues. The germline V gene has CDR1 SGHRS and CDR2 YFSETQ.

Material: PBMCs. This sequence originates from a woman aged 40 to 50 in good health. Some clones in this sample may be carry-over from other donors' samples. This rearrangement joins TRBV5-1 to TRBJ2-1; TRBD1 matches at 7 bases. The CDR3 loop reads CASSPTGHNQFF. The CDR3 nucleotides are TGCGCCAGCAGCCCGACAGGGCATAACCAGTTCTTC.